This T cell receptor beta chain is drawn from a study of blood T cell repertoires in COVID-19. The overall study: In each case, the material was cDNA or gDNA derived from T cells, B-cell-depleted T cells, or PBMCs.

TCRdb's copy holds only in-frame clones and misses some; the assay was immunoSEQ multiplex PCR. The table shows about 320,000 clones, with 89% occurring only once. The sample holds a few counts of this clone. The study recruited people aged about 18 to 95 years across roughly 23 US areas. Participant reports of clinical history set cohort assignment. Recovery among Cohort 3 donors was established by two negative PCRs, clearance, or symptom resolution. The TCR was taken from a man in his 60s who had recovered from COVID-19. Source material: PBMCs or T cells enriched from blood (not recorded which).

The CDR3 bases are TGCGCCAGCAGCTTTGGCGGGACTAGCGGGAGTGAGAACGAGCAGTACTTC. This translates into CASSFGGTSGSENEQYF. This chain joins TRBV5-1 and TRBJ2-7, with 14 bases aligning to TRBD2. CDR1 is SGHRS, CDR2 YFSETQ, per germline. The ends lost 2 bases at V and 5 bases at J; junction bases unmatched: 9. This CDR3 contains 17 residues.